This T cell receptor beta chain was profiled in a study of OX40 agonist ivuxolimab in advanced cancers. Across the whole study: Dose-escalation patients had hepatocellular carcinoma, melanoma, renal cell or head and neck cancer. Subjects had a mean age of around 63 years, with a range of about 23 to 85; less than 90% were male. Study-wide findings and caveats: At 0.1 to 3.0 mg/kg and by week 6, CD4+ and CD8+ T cells in the blood had expanded clonally.

V dropped 0 bases and J dropped 4 bases, with 15 bases sitting between them. The CDR3 runs to 16 residues. Germline V gene data show CDR1 as LGHNA and CDR2 as YSLEER. TCRdb's table, derived via immunoSEQ multiplex PCR, lists solely in-frame clones and lacks some. The table has fewer than 95,000 clones, 75% to 85% seen once. On this clone: Its matching antigen is unknown.

The sample here was CD4+ or CD8+ T cells sorted from blood, taken in a trial of the OX40 agonist ivuxolimab. The chain is built from TRBV4-3 and TRBJ1-2; D is perhaps TRBD1 (6 bases). This TCR derives from an adult with an advanced solid tumor such as melanoma, head and neck, liver or kidney cancer. This CDR3 reads CASSQDVPAGAYGYTF. CDR3 bases: TGCGCCAGCAGCCAAGATGTTCCAGCAGGGGCCTATGGCTACACCTTC.